One and the same sample provided the 26 T cell receptor beta chains below, sequenced in a study of neurological immune-mediated disorders. TCRdb analysed the 5' RACE reads with MiXCR anew, one entry per CDR3 protein. The table shows 30,000 to 35,000 distinct CDR3 sequences, with approximately 4% occurring only once. The sample was CD4+ T cells from blood. The origin of the receptors is a woman in her forties in good health.

This clonotype has at least ten counts. The chain uses TRBV5-1 and TRBJ2-3; possible D gene TRBD1, 5 bases. Germline V gene data show CDR1 as SGHRS and CDR2 as YFSETQ. The CDR3 is 14 residues long. The V gene lost 3 bases and the J gene lost 2 bases, with 10 bases spanning the gap. The CDR3: CASSSLTVTDTQYF. The CDR3, as DNA: TGCGCCAGCAGCTCACTGACAGTCACAGATACGCAGTATTTT.

The rearrangement uses TRBV12-3 or TRBV12-4 and TRBJ1-4; D is possibly TRBD1 (5 bases). Trimming left V 1 base short and J 15 bases short, with 21 bases between. The CDR3 is made up of 15 amino acids. The CDR3 region has the DNA TGTGCCAGCAGTTTAGTCTCCGGGACCTCGGTGAGGGTGTTTTTT. Amino acid sequence: CASSLVSGTSVRVFF.

This clonotype was detected ten times or more. The rearrangement joins TRBV11-2 to TRBJ2-1; D remains ambiguous. The CDR3 has 11 amino acids. Trimming removed 4 bases from V and 8 bases from J, with 6 bases in between. Germline assignment: CDR1 SGHAT and CDR2 FQNNGV. The CDR3 DNA sequence: TGTGCCAGCAGCTCCGGTGATGAGCAGTTCTTC. Its translation is CASSSGDEQFF.

This clonotype was counted at least ten times. The chain combines TRBV18 with TRBJ2-5, with 7 bases that match TRBD1. V lost 4 bases, J lost 5 bases, and 4 bases stayed unmatched. Germline V gene sequence: CDR1 KGHSH, CDR2 LQKENI. The length of the CDR3 is 13 residues. The CDR3 loop reads CASSLDRAETQYF. In DNA form, the CDR3 reads TGTGCCAGCTCACTTGACAGGGCGGAGACCCAGTACTTC.

There are a few counts of this clonotype. A much larger clone differs from this one at a single base, so this may be a read error. Here the CDR3 omits its conserved ending phenylalanine or tryptophan, so a read error is the likely source. This chain connects TRBV5-1 to TRBJ2-5; D remains unclear. The CDR3 has 13 residues. The germline CDR1 and CDR2 sequences are SGHRS and YFSETQ. V lost 2 bases to trimming and J lost 4 bases, with 9 bases between them. This chain's CDR3 is CASSFSEGETQYC. Here the CDR3 DNA reads TGCGCCAGCAGCTTCAGTGAAGGAGAGACCCAGTACTGC.

This clonotype was seen at least ten times. The V call is TRBV6-1, the J call TRBJ2-2; 7 nucleotides align to TRBD2. The CDR3 consists of 14 residues. In germline, CDR1 is MNHNS, CDR2 SASEGT. The V and J ends lost 7 bases and 5 bases, in that order; junction bases with no gene match: 7. The CDR3 reads CASTSGAITGELFF. DNA for the CDR3: TGTGCCAGCACTAGCGGAGCCATAACCGGGGAGCTGTTTTTT.

Many counts were recorded for this clonotype. Sequence at one end of the junction differs from germline and may be a read error. The chain recombines TRBV7-3 with TRBJ2-2; perhaps TRBD1 as D (6 bases). Germline CDR1 and CDR2: SGHTA and FQGTGA. This CDR3 has 16 amino acids. DNA for the CDR3: TGTGCCAGCAGCTTACAGGGGACAAAGAACAGCGGGGAGCTGTTTTTT. It is translated as CASSLQGTKNSGELFF.

This clonotype was recorded many times. The genes are TRBV4-1 and TRBJ2-2; 8 bases map to TRBD1. V shed 1 base and J 6 bases; nucleotides not matched to a gene: 4. Germline CDR1 MGHRA, CDR2 YSYEKL. The CDR3 spans 15 residues. The CDR3 region has the DNA TGCGCCAGCAGCCAAGGGACAGGGTACGCCGGGGAGCTGTTTTTT. Translation: CASSQGTGYAGELFF.

This clonotype was seen repeatedly, ten times or more. V is TRBV29-1 and J is TRBJ2-1; D is uncertain. Germline V lookup: CDR1 SQVTM, CDR2 ANQGSEA. This CDR3 spans 10 amino acids. V shed 1 base and J shed 9 bases, with 4 bases lying between them. CDR3 protein: CSVEAGEQFF. As DNA, the CDR3 is TGCAGCGTTGAAGCGGGTGAGCAGTTCTTC.

This clonotype showed up many times. CDR3 residues: CASSLDPLGTGELFF. The DNA of the CDR3 is TGTGCCAGCAGCTTAGATCCTTTGGGAACCGGGGAGCTGTTTTTT. This chain joins TRBV7-2 and TRBJ2-2; D call uncertain. The CDR3 is 15 amino acids. V lost 1 base to trimming and J lost 5 bases, with 11 bases between them. Per the germline V gene, CDR1 is SGHTA and CDR2 is FQGNSA.

This clonotype was picked up many times. The chain couples TRBV20-1 to TRBJ2-4, with TRBD2 matching 13 bases. V shed 6 bases and J 8 bases; nucleotides not matched to a gene: 10. Germline V CDR1 and CDR2: DFQATT, SNEGSKA (reference sequence). The CDR3 is 15 amino acids. The chain's CDR3 is CSAQQTSGGLDIQYF. The CDR3 nucleotides are TGCAGTGCGCAACAGACTAGCGGGGGGCTCGACATTCAGTACTTC.

This clonotype was recorded at least ten times. This rearrangement joins TRBV20-1 to TRBJ1-3; no clear D gene. The CDR3 loop spans 17 amino acids. Germline loops: CDR1 DFQATT, CDR2 SNEGSKA (reference sequence). Trimming shortened V by 0 bases and J by 0 bases, and 15 bases separated the two germline ends. CDR3 region: CSARDPGVAISGNTIYF. The CDR3 DNA follows: TGCAGTGCTAGAGATCCCGGAGTAGCGATCTCTGGAAACACCATATATTTT.

This clonotype was observed many times. The V call is TRBV5-1, the J call TRBJ1-2; unclear D gene. V was shortened by 0 bases and J by 3 bases, with 12 bases between the two germline ends. Germline CDR1 is SGHRS and CDR2 is YFSETQ. The CDR3 spans 15 residues. CDR3 bases: TGCGCCAGCAGCTTGGCGATCCCGGGCGACTATGGCTACACCTTC. Its translation: CASSLAIPGDYGYTF.

This clonotype has a count of ten or more. The chain recombines TRBV5-1 with TRBJ2-7; D call uncertain. The CDR3 has 13 amino acids. Trimming cost V 0 bases and J 9 bases, with 13 bases left between them. CDR1 is SGHRS, CDR2 YFSETQ, per germline. This CDR3 reads CASSLDQDTGQYF. The DNA of the CDR3 is TGCGCCAGCAGCTTGGACCAGGATACGGGGCAGTACTTC.

There are many counts of this clonotype. This sequence joins TRBV14 and TRBJ2-7, with D perhaps assigned TRBD1 or TRBD2 (7 bases each). Germline CDR1 reads SGHDN; CDR2 reads FVKESK. The CDR3 spans 14 residues. The ends were cut back, 1 base at V and 9 bases at J, with 16 bases in the middle. This CDR3 is CASSQAAGGGGQYF. The CDR3 DNA follows: TGTGCCAGCAGCCAAGCCGCAGGGGGGGGAGGGCAGTACTTC.

This clonotype was seen at least ten times. This chain links TRBV5-1 with TRBJ2-7; D gene uncertain. Germline CDR1 and CDR2: SGHRS and YFSETQ. This CDR3 has 12 amino acids. Between the trimmed V and J ends, which lost 0 bases and 4 bases, there was a span of 5 bases. Written as DNA, the CDR3 is TGCGCCAGCAGCTTGGGAGGTTACGAGCAGTACTTC. This encodes CASSLGGYEQYF.

This clonotype was recorded at least ten times. The rearrangement uses TRBV10-2 and TRBJ2-4; D gene unclear. The germline CDR1 and CDR2 sequences are WSHSY and SAAADI. Trimming stripped 6 bases from V and 1 base from J, with 16 bases between. CDR3 size: 16 residues. CDR3 nucleotide sequence: TGCGCCAGCAGGCCCGCTGGTGGCTTGGCCAAAAACATTCAGTACTTC. This translates into CASRPAGGLAKNIQYF.

The chain links TRBV3-1 to TRBJ2-1; TRBD2 matches 7 bases. Losses at the gene ends were 3 bases for V and 8 bases for J; bases not matched to a gene: 10. Germline V lookup: CDR1 LGHDT, CDR2 YNNKEL (reference sequence). This CDR3 is built from 15 residues. The CDR3 bases are TGTGCCAGCAGCCATTTGGCGGGAGTAGGAGATGAGCAGTTCTTC. This sequence encodes CASSHLAGVGDEQFF.

This clonotype was counted ten times or more. This rearrangement joins TRBV20-1 to TRBJ1-4, with a possible D match to TRBD1 (5 bases). The CDR3 is made up of 18 amino acids. The germline V gene has CDR1 DFQATT and CDR2 SNEGSKA (reference sequence). The V end lost 2 bases, the J end lost 3 bases, and 22 bases lay between the germline ends. The CDR3 sequence: CSARIGVGGGKANEKLFF. The CDR3 DNA follows: TGCAGTGCTAGAATCGGGGTGGGGGGAGGCAAGGCTAATGAAAAACTGTTTTTT.

At least ten counts were recorded for this clonotype. V gene TRBV12-3 or TRBV12-4 combines with J gene TRBJ1-4; the D is unclear. The CDR3 spans 14 residues. V lost 6 bases and J lost 0, with 8 bases in between. CDR3 amino acids: CASSQVATNEKLFF. The CDR3 DNA sequence: TGTGCCAGCAGCCAAGTCGCAACTAATGAAAAACTGTTTTTT.

This clonotype has a count of ten or more. Here the CDR3 DNA reads TGTGCCAGCAGTTTCGGGGGGTCGCGGAACGAGCAGTACTTC. Translated, it gives CASSFGGSRNEQYF. The gene calls are TRBV12-3 or TRBV12-4 and TRBJ2-7; TRBD2 matches 7 bases. The CDR3 covers 14 residues. V trimming: 3 bases; J trimming: 5 bases; junction bases outside the gene matches: 7.

This clonotype was seen ten or more times. The chain employs TRBV5-1 and TRBJ2-3; no reliable D call. V lost 0 bases, J lost 5 bases, and 7 bases lay in between. Germline V gene data show CDR1 as SGHRS and CDR2 as YFSETQ. The CDR3 is 13 amino acids. CDR3 nucleotides: TGCGCCAGCAGCTTGGCCCTGGGAGATACGCAGTATTTT. This translates into CASSLALGDTQYF.

This clonotype has at least ten counts. V and J are TRBV20-1 and TRBJ2-3; TRBD2 aligns across 7 bases. The germline gives CDR1 DFQATT, CDR2 SNEGSKA (reference sequence). The CDR3 is made up of 14 amino acids. The V gene end was trimmed by 6 bases and the J gene end by 0 bases; junction bases not matched to a gene: 6. The CDR3 sequence is CSATGRASTDTQYF. CDR3 sequence (DNA): TGCAGTGCCACGGGGAGGGCTAGCACAGATACGCAGTATTTT.

In its sample, this clonotype was seen many times. This chain connects TRBV5-6 to TRBJ2-1, with 9 bases lining up with TRBD2. J lost 9 bases, V lost 4 bases, and 11 bases had no gene match. Germline values: CDR1 SGHDT, CDR2 YYEEEE. The length of the CDR3 is 15 residues. The CDR3 DNA reads TGTGCCAGCAGCATCCGGGGCGGGGGGGCCGCTGAGCAGTTCTTC. This translates into CASSIRGGGAAEQFF.

This clonotype was seen ten or more times. The V call is TRBV20-1, the J call TRBJ1-2, with 7 positions matching TRBD1. The V gene end was trimmed by 5 bases and the J gene end by 4 bases; junction bases not matched to a gene: 4. Per the germline V gene, CDR1 is DFQATT and CDR2 is SNEGSKA (reference sequence). The CDR3 runs 12 residues. The CDR3 nucleotides read TGCAGTGCTGACAGGGCCGGCTATGGCTACACCTTC. Translation gives CSADRAGYGYTF.

By share, this clonotype counts as medium-sized. The J gene is TRBJ1-1, the V gene TRBV2, with a tentative D call TRBD1 (6 bases). Germline lookup yields CDR1 SNHLY and CDR2 FYNNEI. Trimming left V 7 bases short and J 4 bases short, with 13 bases between. This CDR3 has 13 residues. CDR3 protein: CASKGGGSTEAFF. As DNA, the CDR3 is TGTGCCAGCAAGGGCGGGGGCTCCACTGAAGCTTTCTTT.